The clone carrying this T cell receptor beta chain was observed once. Profiled with immunoSEQ multiplex PCR; TCRdb holds only in-frame clones, not every one. Among 2 million to 2.5 million clones listed, less than 95% were seen once. These data originate in a study of shared clonotypes between healthy human individuals. CDR1 and CDR2 from the germline V gene are SQVTM and ANQGSEA. The CDR3 consists of 14 residues. The V and J ends lost 8 bases and 5 bases, in that order; junction bases with no gene match: 8. V gene TRBV29-1 combines with J gene TRBJ2-5, with 13 bases matching TRBD2. The TCR originated in a young man in good health. Some clones in this sample may be carry-over from other donors' samples. The sequencing sample was made of naive CD4+ T cells from PBMCs. Documented subset: CD45RA+ positively selected. The CDR3 here is CSSSGTSGIETQYF. The CDR3 DNA reads as TGCAGCTCTTCCGGGACTAGCGGGATTGAGACCCAGTACTTC.